These 14 T cell receptor beta chains share one sample of origin, sequenced in a study of response to subunit inactivated influenza vaccine. TCRdb used MiXCR to reprocess the RT-PCR reads, holding one entry per CDR3 protein. This table holds 430,000 or so distinct CDR3 sequences, over 9.5% found once. The input for sequencing was PBMCs from blood, taken 45 days after vaccination. The source of these receptors is a man over 45 who received an inactivated influenza vaccine.

There are many counts of this clonotype. The J gene is TRBJ2-3, the V gene TRBV7-2; D unclear. Trimming took off 2 bases at V and 5 bases at J, with 14 bases between the two ends. Germline V CDR1 and CDR2: SGHTA, FQGNSA. CDR3 size: 15 residues. The CDR3 loop is CASSLNTGSQDTQYF. The CDR3 DNA follows: TGTGCCAGCAGCTTAAATACTGGTAGTCAAGATACGCAGTATTTT.

This clonotype showed up just a few times. The J gene is TRBJ2-5, the V gene TRBV20-1, with 8 bases fitting TRBD2. The length of the CDR3 is 15 residues. V dropped 1 base and J dropped 4; count of bases not matched to a gene: 8. CDR1 is DFQATT and CDR2 is SNEGSKA in the germline V gene (reference sequence). The CDR3 here is CSARGAAGAAETQYF. The CDR3, as DNA: TGCAGTGCTAGAGGGGCAGCGGGAGCCGCAGAGACCCAGTACTTC.

This clonotype was counted many times. J is TRBJ2-1 and V is TRBV6-2 or TRBV6-3, with a weak D call TRBD2 (6 bases). The germline gives CDR1 MNHEY, CDR2 SVGEGT. CDR3 length equals 18 residues. With 5 bases removed from V and 5 bases from J, the gap between germline ends came to 25 bases. CDR3 nucleotide sequence: TGTGCCAGCAGTAACGACGTTTTTGGGGGGTCCGAGCACAATGAGCAGTTCTTC. Amino acids: CASSNDVFGGSEHNEQFF.

This clonotype was seen only a few times. The CDR3 here is CSPGQGLYEQYF. The CDR3 DNA sequence: TGCAGCCCGGGACAGGGGCTCTACGAGCAGTACTTC. The chain uses TRBV20-1 and TRBJ2-7, with 10 bases aligning to TRBD1. Germline V gene lookup returns CDR1 DFQATT and CDR2 SNEGSKA (reference sequence). The CDR3 contains 12 residues.

This chain links TRBV7-2 with TRBJ2-5, with 7 bases lining up with TRBD2. J gave up 1 base and V 4 bases, and 6 bases lay outside the gene matches. This CDR3 has 15 residues. CDR1 and CDR2 from the germline V gene are SGHTA and FQGNSA. The CDR3 bases are TGTGCCAGCAGCTCCGTAGCGGGTATCCAAGAGACCCAGTACTTC. The encoded protein is CASSSVAGIQETQYF.

This clonotype was detected ten times or more. The chain combines TRBV4-2 with TRBJ1-1; 7 positions match TRBD1. This CDR3 is built from 18 residues. Germline V lookup: CDR1 LGHNA, CDR2 YNFKEQ. V gave up 0 bases and J gave up 3 bases; unmatched junction bases: 13. This chain's CDR3 is CASSQELGRGVWDTEAFF. For the CDR3, the DNA is TGTGCCAGCAGCCAAGAGTTGGGCAGGGGGGTATGGGACACTGAAGCTTTCTTT.

In this sample, this clonotype turned up a few times. This chain joins TRBV20-1 and TRBJ2-7, with 8 positions matching TRBD1. The CDR3 is made up of 14 amino acids. Germline V gives CDR1 DFQATT, CDR2 SNEGSKA (reference sequence). V trimming: 2 bases; J trimming: 2 bases; junction bases outside the gene matches: 5. CDR3 sequence reads: CSARPGQEAYEQYF. The CDR3 nucleotides read TGCAGTGCTAGACCGGGACAGGAGGCCTACGAGCAGTACTTC.

The gene calls are TRBV11-2 and TRBJ2-7, with 7 bases aligning to TRBD2. Trimming took 2 bases from V and 1 from J; bases not matched to a gene: 17. The CDR3 runs 19 residues. CDR1 and CDR2 from the germline V gene are SGHAT and FQNNGV. The CDR3 spells CASSLIAAQSGTSSYEQYF. In nucleotides, the CDR3 is TGTGCCAGCAGCTTAATAGCCGCCCAGAGCGGGACTTCATCCTACGAGCAGTACTTC.

This clonotype was observed a few times. The V and J genes are TRBV20-1 and TRBJ2-1; 7 bases match TRBD2. The ends lost 2 bases at V and 5 bases at J; junction bases unmatched: 9. The CDR3 contains 15 residues. Germline assignment: CDR1 DFQATT and CDR2 SNEGSKA (reference sequence). CDR3 bases: TGCAGTGCTAGACCCGGACGCGGGAGTCACAATGAGCAGTTCTTC. This translates into CSARPGRGSHNEQFF.

The gene calls are TRBV29-1 and TRBJ1-2; D is uncertain. This CDR3 comprises 11 residues. Germline lookup yields CDR1 SQVTM and CDR2 ANQGSEA. This chain's CDR3 is CSAHSNYGYTF. The DNA for the CDR3 is TGCAGTGCCCACTCTAACTATGGCTACACCTTC.

V and J are TRBV11-2 and TRBJ2-5; D is uncertain. Germline CDR1 reads SGHAT; CDR2 reads FQNNGV. V lost 3 bases to trimming and J lost 5 bases, with 13 bases between them. This CDR3 comprises 14 residues. Here the CDR3 reads CASSFSHSMETQYF. CDR3 nucleotide sequence: TGTGCCAGCAGCTTTTCCCATAGTATGGAGACCCAGTACTTC.

This clonotype was detected only a few times. The chain employs TRBV20-1 and TRBJ1-6, with TRBD1 matching 7 bases. This CDR3 region has 18 residues. V lost 0 bases, J lost 9 bases, and 17 bases stayed unmatched. In germline, CDR1 is DFQATT, CDR2 SNEGSKA (reference sequence). The DNA of the CDR3 is TGCAGTGCTAGAGACCGACCTACAGGGGAAGGATTATTTTCACCCCTCCACTTT. It is translated as CSARDRPTGEGLFSPLHF.

Ten or more counts support this clonotype. The V call is TRBV20-1, the J call TRBJ2-5; D might be TRBD1 (7 bases). The CDR3 consists of 12 residues. Deletions cut 2 bases from V and 4 bases from J, with 8 bases between. From germline, CDR1 is DFQATT and CDR2 SNEGSKA (reference sequence). CDR3 coding DNA: TGCAGTGCTAGACAGGGGGGAGAGACCCAGTACTTC. Protein: CSARQGGETQYF.

The rearrangement uses TRBV6-1 and TRBJ2-3; 7 positions agree with TRBD1. With V trimmed by 7 bases and J by 3 bases, 7 bases remained unmatched. Germline V gene data show CDR1 as MNHNS and CDR2 as SASEGT. This CDR3 region has 14 residues. The DNA for the CDR3 is TGTGCCAGCAACGGCAGGGGGTTAACAGATACGCAGTATTTT. It yields the protein CASNGRGLTDTQYF.